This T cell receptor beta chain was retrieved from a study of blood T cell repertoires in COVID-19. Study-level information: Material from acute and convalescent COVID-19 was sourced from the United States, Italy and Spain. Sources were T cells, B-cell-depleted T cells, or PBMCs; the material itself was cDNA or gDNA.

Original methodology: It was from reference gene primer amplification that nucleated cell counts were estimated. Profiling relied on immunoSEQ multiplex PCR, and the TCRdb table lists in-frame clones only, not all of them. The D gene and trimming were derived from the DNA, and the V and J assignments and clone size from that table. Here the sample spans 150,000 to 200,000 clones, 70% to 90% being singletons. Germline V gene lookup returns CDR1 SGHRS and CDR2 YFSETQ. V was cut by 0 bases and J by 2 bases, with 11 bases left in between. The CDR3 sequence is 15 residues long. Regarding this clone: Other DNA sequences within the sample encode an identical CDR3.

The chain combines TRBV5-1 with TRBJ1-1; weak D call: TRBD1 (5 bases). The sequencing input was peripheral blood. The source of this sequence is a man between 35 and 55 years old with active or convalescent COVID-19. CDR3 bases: TGCGCCAGCAGCTTGGTCCCAGGGACTAACACTGAAGCTTTCTTT. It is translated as CASSLVPGTNTEAFF.